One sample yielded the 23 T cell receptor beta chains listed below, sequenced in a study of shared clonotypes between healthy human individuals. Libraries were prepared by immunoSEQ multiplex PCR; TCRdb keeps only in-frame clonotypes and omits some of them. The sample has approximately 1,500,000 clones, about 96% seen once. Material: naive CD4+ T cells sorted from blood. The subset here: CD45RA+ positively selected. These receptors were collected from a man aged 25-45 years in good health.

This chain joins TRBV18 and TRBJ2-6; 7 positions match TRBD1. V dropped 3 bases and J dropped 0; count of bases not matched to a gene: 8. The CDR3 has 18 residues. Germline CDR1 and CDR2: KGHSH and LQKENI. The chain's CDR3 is CASSPRTGAHSGANVLTF. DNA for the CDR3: TGTGCCAGCTCACCTCGGACAGGCGCCCACTCTGGGGCCAACGTCCTGACTTTC.

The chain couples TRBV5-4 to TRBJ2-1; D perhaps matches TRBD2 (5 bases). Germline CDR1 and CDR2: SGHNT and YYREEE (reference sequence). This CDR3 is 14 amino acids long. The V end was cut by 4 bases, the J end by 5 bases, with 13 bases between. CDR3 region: CASSEEAGNNEQFF. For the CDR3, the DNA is TGTGCCAGCAGCGAAGAGGCCGGGAACAATGAGCAGTTCTTC.

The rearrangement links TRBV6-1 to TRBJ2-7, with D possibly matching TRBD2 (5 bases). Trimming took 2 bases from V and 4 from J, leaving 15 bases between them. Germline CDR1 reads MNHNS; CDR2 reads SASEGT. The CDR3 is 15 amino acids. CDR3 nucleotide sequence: TGTGCCAGCAGTGAATTAGAGGGTGCTTCGTACGAGCAGTACTTC. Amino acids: CASSELEGASYEQYF.

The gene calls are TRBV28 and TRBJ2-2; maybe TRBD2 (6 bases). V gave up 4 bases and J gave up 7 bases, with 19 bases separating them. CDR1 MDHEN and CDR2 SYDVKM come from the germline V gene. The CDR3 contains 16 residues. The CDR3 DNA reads TGTGCCAGCAGTTCCCGGTTTTTCGGGAGCGTCGGGGAGCTGTTTTTT. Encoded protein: CASSSRFFGSVGELFF. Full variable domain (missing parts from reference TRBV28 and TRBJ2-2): DVKVTQSSRYLVKRTGEKVFLECVQDMDHENMFWYRQDPGLGLRLIYFSYDVKMKEKGDIPEGYSVSREKKERFSLILESASTNQTSMYLCASSSRFFGSVGELFFGEGSRLTVL.

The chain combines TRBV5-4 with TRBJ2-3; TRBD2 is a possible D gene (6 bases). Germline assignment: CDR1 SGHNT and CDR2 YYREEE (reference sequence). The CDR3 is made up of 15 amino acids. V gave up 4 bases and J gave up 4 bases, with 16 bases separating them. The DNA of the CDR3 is TGTGCCAGCAGCAGGGGACTCCTCCAACCAGATACGCAGTATTTT. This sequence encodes CASSRGLLQPDTQYF. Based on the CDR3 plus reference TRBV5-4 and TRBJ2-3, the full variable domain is ETGVTQSPTHLIKTRGQQVTLRCSSQSGHNTVSWYQQALGQGPQFIFQYYREEENGRGNFPPRFSGLQFPNYSSELNVNALELDDSALYLCASSRGLLQPDTQYFGPGTRLTVL.

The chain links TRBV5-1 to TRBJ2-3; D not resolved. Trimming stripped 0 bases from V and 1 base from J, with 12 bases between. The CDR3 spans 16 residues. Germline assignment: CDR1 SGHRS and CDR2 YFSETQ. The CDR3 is CASSLALGVGTDTQYF. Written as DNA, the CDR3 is TGCGCCAGCAGCTTGGCCCTCGGCGTCGGCACAGATACGCAGTATTTT.

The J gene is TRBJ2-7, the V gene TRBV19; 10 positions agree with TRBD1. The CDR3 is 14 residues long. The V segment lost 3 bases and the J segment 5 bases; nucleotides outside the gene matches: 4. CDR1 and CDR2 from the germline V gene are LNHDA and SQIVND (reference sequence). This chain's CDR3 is CASSMGTGADEQYF. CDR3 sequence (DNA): TGTGCCAGTAGTATGGGGACAGGGGCGGACGAGCAGTACTTC.

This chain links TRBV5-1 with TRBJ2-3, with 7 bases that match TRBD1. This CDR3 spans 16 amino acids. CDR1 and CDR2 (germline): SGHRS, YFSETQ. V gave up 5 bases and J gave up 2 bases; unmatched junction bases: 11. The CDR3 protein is CASSLARGQHTDTQYF. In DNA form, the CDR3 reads TGCGCCAGCAGTCTCGCGAGGGGACAGCACACAGATACGCAGTATTTT.

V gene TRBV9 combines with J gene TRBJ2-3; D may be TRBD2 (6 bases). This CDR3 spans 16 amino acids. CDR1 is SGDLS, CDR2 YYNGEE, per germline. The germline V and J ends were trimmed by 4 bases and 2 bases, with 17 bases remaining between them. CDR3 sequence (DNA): TGTGCCAGCAGCCCACCCCCTGGGACTTCCACAGATACGCAGTATTTT. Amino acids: CASSPPPGTSTDTQYF.

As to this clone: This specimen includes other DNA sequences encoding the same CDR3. The DNA of the CDR3 is TGTGCCAGCTCACCATCAGGGCAGCCCCAGCATTTT. It is translated as CASSPSGQPQHF. This chain joins TRBV18 and TRBJ1-5, with a possible D match to TRBD1 (5 bases). With 2 bases removed from V and 7 bases from J, the gap between germline ends came to 6 bases. CDR1 is KGHSH and CDR2 is LQKENI in the germline V gene. The CDR3 extends over 12 amino acids.

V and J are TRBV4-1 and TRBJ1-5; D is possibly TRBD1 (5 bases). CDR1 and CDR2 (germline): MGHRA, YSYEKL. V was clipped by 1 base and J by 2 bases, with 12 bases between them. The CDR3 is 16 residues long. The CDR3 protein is CASSQAGGLGNQPQHF. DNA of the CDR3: TGCGCCAGCAGCCAAGCGGGGGGTTTGGGCAATCAGCCCCAGCATTTT.

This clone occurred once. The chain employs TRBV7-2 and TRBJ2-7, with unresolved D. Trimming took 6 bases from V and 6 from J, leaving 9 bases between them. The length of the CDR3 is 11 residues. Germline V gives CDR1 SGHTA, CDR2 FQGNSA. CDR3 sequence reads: CASRLVLEQYF. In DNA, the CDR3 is TGTGCCAGCAGGCTAGTTCTCGAGCAGTACTTC. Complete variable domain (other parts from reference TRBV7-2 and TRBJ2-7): GAGVSQSPSNKVTEKGKDVELRCDPISGHTALYWYRQSLGQGLEFLIYFQGNSAPDKSGLPSDRFSAERTGGSVSTLTIQRTQQEDSAVYLCASRLVLEQYFGPGTRLTVT.

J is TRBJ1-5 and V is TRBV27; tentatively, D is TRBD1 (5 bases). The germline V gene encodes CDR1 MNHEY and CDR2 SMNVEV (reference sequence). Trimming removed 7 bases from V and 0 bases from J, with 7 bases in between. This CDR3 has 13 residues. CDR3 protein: CASKGHSNQPQHF. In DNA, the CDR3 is TGTGCCAGCAAAGGACATAGCAATCAGCCCCAGCATTTT.

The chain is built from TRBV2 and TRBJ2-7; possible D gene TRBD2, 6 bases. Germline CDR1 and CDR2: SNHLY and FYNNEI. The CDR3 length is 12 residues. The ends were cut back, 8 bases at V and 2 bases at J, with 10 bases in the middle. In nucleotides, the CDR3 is TGTGCCAGCGGGGGACTGCCCTACGAGCAGTACTTC. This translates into CASGGLPYEQYF.

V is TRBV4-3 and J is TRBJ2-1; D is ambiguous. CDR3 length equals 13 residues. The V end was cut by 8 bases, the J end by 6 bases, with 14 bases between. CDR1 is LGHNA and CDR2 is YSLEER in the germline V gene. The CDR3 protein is CASARQPVNEQFF. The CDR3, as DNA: TGCGCCAGCGCCCGACAACCGGTCAATGAGCAGTTCTTC.

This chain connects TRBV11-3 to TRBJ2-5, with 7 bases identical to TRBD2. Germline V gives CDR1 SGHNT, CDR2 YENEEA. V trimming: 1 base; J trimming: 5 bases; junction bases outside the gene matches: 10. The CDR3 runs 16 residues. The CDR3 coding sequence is TGTGCCAGCAGCTTAGGGTTTCGCGGGAGAGGGGAGACCCAGTACTTC. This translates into CASSLGFRGRGETQYF.

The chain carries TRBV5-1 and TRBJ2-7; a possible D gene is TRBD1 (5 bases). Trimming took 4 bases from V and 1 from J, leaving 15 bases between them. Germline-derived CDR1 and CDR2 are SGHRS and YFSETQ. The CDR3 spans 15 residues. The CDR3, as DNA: TGCGCCAGCAGCATGCAGGGTCTTGGGTCCTACGAGCAGTACTTC. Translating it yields CASSMQGLGSYEQYF. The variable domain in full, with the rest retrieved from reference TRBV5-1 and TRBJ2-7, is KAGVTQTPRYLIKTRGQQVTLSCSPISGHRSVSWYQQTPGQGLQFLFEYFSETQRNKGNFPGRFSGRQFSNSRSEMNVSTLELGDSALYLCASSMQGLGSYEQYFGPGTRLTVT.

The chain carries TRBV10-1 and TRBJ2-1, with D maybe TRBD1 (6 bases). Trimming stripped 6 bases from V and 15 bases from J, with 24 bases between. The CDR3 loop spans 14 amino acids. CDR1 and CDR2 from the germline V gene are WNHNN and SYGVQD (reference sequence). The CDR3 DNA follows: TGCGCCAGCAGCTCCGCTCTGAACAGGGATGTCTGGTTCTTC. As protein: CASSSALNRDVWFF.

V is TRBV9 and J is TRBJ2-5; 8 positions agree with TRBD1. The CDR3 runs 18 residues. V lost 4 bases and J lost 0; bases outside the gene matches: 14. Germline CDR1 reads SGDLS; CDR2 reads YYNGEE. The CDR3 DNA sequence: TGTGCCAGCAGCAAACAAACCCGGACAGGGAGGCACCAAGAGACCCAGTACTTC. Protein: CASSKQTRTGRHQETQYF.

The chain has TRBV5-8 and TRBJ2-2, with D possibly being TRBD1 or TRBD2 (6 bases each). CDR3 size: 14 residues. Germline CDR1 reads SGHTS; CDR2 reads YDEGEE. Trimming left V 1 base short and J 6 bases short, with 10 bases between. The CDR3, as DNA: TGTGCCAGCAGCTTGTATAGGGGGGCCGGGGAGCTGTTTTTT. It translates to CASSLYRGAGELFF.

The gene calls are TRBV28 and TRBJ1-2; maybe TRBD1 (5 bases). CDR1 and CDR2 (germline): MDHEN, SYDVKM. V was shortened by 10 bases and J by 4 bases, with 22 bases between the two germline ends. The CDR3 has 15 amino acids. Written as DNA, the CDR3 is TGTGCCACCCTTTGGGGGGTACCCGGCGTCTATGGCTACACCTTC. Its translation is CATLWGVPGVYGYTF.

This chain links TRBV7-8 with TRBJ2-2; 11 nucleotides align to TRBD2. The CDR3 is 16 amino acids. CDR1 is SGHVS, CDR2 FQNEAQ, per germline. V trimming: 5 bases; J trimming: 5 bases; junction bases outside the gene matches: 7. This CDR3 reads CASSQTSGSSTGELFF. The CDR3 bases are TGTGCCAGCAGCCAAACTAGCGGGAGTAGTACCGGGGAGCTGTTTTTT.

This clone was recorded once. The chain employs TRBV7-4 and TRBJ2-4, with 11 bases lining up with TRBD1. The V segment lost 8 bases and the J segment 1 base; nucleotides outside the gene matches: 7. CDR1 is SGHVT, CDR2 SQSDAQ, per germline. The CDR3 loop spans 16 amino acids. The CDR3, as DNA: TGTGCCAGCGCACAGGACAGGGGGCTTGCCAAAAACATTCAGTACTTC. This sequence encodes CASAQDRGLAKNIQYF.